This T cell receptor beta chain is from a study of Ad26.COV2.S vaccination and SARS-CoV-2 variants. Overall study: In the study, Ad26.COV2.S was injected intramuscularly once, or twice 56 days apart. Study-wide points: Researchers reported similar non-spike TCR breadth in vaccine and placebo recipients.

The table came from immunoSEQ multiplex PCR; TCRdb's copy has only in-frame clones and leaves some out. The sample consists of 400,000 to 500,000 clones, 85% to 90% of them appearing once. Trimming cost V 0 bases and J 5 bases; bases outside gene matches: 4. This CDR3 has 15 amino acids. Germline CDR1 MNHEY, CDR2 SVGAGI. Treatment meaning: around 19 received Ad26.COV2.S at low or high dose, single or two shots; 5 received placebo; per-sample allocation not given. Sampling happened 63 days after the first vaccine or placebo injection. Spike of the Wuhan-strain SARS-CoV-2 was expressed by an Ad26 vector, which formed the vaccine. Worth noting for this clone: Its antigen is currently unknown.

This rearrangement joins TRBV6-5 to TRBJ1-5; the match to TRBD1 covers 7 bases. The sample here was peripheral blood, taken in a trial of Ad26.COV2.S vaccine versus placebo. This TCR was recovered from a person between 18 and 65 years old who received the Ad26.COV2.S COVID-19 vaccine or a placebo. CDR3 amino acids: CASSYSGGRDQPQHF. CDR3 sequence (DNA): TGTGCCAGCAGTTACTCAGGGGGCCGAGATCAGCCCCAGCATTTT.